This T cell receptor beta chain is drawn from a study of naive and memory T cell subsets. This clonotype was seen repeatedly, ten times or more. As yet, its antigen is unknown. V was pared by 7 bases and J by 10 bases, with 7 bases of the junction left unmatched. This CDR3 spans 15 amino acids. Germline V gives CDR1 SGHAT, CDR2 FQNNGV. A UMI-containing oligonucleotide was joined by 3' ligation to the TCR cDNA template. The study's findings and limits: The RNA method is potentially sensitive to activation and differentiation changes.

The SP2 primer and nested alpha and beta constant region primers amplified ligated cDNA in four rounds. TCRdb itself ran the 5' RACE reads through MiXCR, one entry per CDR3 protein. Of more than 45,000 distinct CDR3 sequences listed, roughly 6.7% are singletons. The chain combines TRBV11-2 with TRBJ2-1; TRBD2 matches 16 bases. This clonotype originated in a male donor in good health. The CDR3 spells CASILGTSGGGEQFF. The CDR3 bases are TGTGCCAGCATCCTCGGGACTAGCGGGGGGGGAGAGCAGTTCTTC.